This TCR beta chain was documented in a study of shared clonotypes between healthy human individuals. The germline CDR1 and CDR2 sequences are SGHDN and FVKESK. The V gene end was trimmed by 4 bases and the J gene end by 5 bases; junction bases not matched to a gene: 12. The CDR3 covers 16 residues. Data came from immunoSEQ multiplex PCR; TCRdb stores just in-frame clones and leaves some out. The repertoire holds over 2 million clones, with 85% to 95% as singletons. The study's findings and limits: Despite large depth, sorted-subset datasets appeared incompletely sequenced.

Worth noting for this clone: Its antigen is unknown.

The receptor's source is a man aged 18-30 years in good health. Some clones in this sample may be carry-over from other donors' samples. Sequencing was done on a sample of naive CD4+ T cells from PBMCs. Subset here: CD45RA+ positively selected. The chain combines TRBV14 with TRBJ2-5, with 8 bases lining up with TRBD2. CDR3 sequence reads: CASSPPTGGTRETQYF. The CDR3 DNA sequence: TGTGCCAGCAGCCCCCCAACCGGAGGGACTAGGGAGACCCAGTACTTC.